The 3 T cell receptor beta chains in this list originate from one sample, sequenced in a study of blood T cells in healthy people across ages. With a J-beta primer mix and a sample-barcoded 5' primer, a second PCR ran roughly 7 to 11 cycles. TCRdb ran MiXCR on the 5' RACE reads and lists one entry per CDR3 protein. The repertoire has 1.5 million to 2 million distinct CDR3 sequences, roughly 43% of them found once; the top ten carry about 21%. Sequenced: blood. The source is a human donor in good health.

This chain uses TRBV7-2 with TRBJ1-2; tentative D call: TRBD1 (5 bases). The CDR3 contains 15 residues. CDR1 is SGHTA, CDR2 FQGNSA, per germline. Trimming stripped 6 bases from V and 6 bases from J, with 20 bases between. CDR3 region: CASRRLEVQVDGYTF. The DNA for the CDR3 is TGTGCCAGCAGAAGACTTGAGGTACAGGTCGATGGCTACACCTTC.

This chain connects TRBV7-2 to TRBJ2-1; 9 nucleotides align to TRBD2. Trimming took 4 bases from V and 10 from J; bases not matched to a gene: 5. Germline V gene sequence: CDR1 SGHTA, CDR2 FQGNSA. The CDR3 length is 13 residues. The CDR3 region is CASSSVAGDEQFF. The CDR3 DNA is TGTGCCAGCAGCTCTGTAGCGGGGGACGAGCAGTTCTTC.

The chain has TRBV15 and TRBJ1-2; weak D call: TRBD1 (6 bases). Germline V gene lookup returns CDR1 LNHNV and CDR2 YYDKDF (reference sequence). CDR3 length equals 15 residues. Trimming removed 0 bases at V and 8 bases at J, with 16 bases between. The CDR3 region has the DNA TGTGCCACCAGCAGAGATTCGGCAGGGGCCAGAGGCTACACCTTC. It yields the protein CATSRDSAGARGYTF.